This record concerns one T cell receptor (beta chain) sequence. No antigen is known for it. Sampling of blood occurred at baseline, cycle 4 day 1, and cycle 7 day 1. These data come from a study of OX40 agonist ivuxolimab in advanced cancers. The study, taken as a whole, reports: Within 6 weeks, CD4+ and CD8+ blood T cells expanded clonally at 0.1 to 3.0 mg/kg. Among expanded peripheral T cells, antigen specificity went undetermined.

Germline V CDR1 and CDR2: MNHEY, SVGAGI. Trimming pared 4 bases from V and 8 bases from J, leaving 11 bases between. The CDR3 consists of 13 residues. The repertoire was sequenced with immunoSEQ multiplex PCR; TCRdb's copy has only in-frame clones and lacks some. The sample shows about 70,000 clones, 80% to 90% of them seen only once. The source is an adult with an advanced solid tumor such as melanoma, head and neck, liver or kidney cancer. The chain combines TRBV6-5 with TRBJ1-4; tentative D call: TRBD1 (6 bases). The sequences come from CD4+ or CD8+ T cells sorted from blood, collected in a trial of the OX40 agonist ivuxolimab. In nucleotides, the CDR3 is TGTGCCAGCAGTTCTTTTAGGGGGGAAAAACTGTTTTTT. This codes for CASSSFRGEKLFF.